The rows below give T cell receptor beta chains drawn from one sample of a study of response to subunit inactivated influenza vaccine. TCRdb fed the RT-PCR reads into MiXCR, producing one record per CDR3 protein. The sample yields over 150,000 distinct CDR3 sequences, around 15% seen once. Sequencing used CD8+ T cells sorted from PBMCs, obtained more than 4 days after vaccination. These receptors all stem from a man aged 50 to 60 who received an inactivated influenza vaccine. Both conserved end residues are trimmed from each CDR3.

cdr3_aa	v_call	j_call
AWRAEGSNQPQH	TRBV30	TRBJ1-5
SARAGPRTEAF	TRBV20-1	TRBJ1-1
ASSQGGSYNEQF	TRBV4-3	TRBJ2-1
ASSYSRGLSYNEQF	TRBV6-2/TRBV6-3	TRBJ2-1
ASSWIGTVQETQY	TRBV5-6	TRBJ2-5
ASSPNAGTSFTEQY	TRBV4-2	TRBJ2-7
ASSKLESGPDTQY	TRBV28	TRBJ2-3
ASSAGGASDEQY	TRBV10-2	TRBJ2-7
ASRSTGGLGTEAF	TRBV6-1	TRBJ1-1
ASSRESSGQETQY	TRBV11-1	TRBJ2-5
ASSHLSLGLAGVDEQF	TRBV12-3/TRBV12-4	TRBJ2-1
SVEDLPGIYGYT	TRBV29-1	TRBJ1-2
ASSPTPVYTYEQY	TRBV3-1	TRBJ2-7
ASSLFGATGGLTDTQY	TRBV27	TRBJ2-3
ASRAGTSGGDTQY	TRBV5-5	TRBJ2-3
AISESLASSQETQY	TRBV10-3	TRBJ2-5
ASSLVPSGGDYEQY	TRBV7-8	TRBJ2-7
ASSPLGESSFSYNEQF	TRBV4-2	TRBJ2-1
ASSETGFDTQY	TRBV12-3/TRBV12-4	TRBJ2-3
ASSQVTTTGDWPLH	TRBV4-2	TRBJ1-6